Listed below are T cell receptor beta chains from one sample, sequenced in a study of shared clonotypes between healthy human individuals. The table came from immunoSEQ multiplex PCR; TCRdb's copy has only in-frame clones and leaves some out. Counted here are under 1,900,000 clones, approximately 98.5% occurring once; the ten biggest clones make up about 0.4%. The sample taken for sequencing was naive CD4+ T cells sorted from blood. All receptors derive from a man aged 30-40 years in good health. Both conserved end residues are part of each CDR3. Fields, in order: clone size, D gene, CDR3 length, V gene, J gene, CDR3 DNA, CDR3 protein. A D gene is named only where the DNA matches it firmly. Expanded clones get a size class; other rows say once, few or many, or leave the size out.

-,TRBD1,17,TRBV15,TRBJ2-1,TGTGCCACCAGCAACCCCGCCACCCTCGACAGGGTCAATGAGCAGTTCTTC,CATSNPATLDRVNEQFF
-,-,13,TRBV7-9,TRBJ2-5,TGTGCCAGCAGCTTTGGCAGCCAAGAGACCCAGTACTTC,CASSFGSQETQYF
-,TRBD2,15,TRBV7-3,TRBJ2-1,TGTGCCAGCAGCTCGGGACTAGCGGGAGTCGGTGAGCAGTTCTTC,CASSSGLAGVGEQFF
once,-,13,TRBV2,TRBJ2-7,TGTGCCAGCAGTATCGGCGTCTCCTACGAGCAGTACTTC,CASSIGVSYEQYF
-,-,16,TRBV6-5,TRBJ2-7,TGTGCCAGCAGTTACTCGAGTTTCGGGAGTGTACTCGAGCAGTACTTC,CASSYSSFGSVLEQYF
-,-,14,TRBV7-3,TRBJ2-1,TGTGCCAGCAGCTTGGGACCTCCGCCCAATGAGCAGTTCTTC,CASSLGPPPNEQFF
once,-,11,TRBV5-1,TRBJ2-1,TGCGCCAGCAGCTTGTTAGGGGAGCAGTTCTTC,CASSLLGEQFF
once,TRBD2,17,TRBV5-1,TRBJ2-1,TGCGCCAGCAGCGGACTCGGACTAGCGGGCGACTACAATGAGCAGTTCTTC,CASSGLGLAGDYNEQFF
-,-,15,TRBV5-1,TRBJ2-2,TGCGCCAGCAGCTTGCGGACTACCAACACCGGGGAGCTGTTTTTT,CASSLRTTNTGELFF
-,-,14,TRBV5-1,TRBJ1-2,TGCGCCAGCAGCTTGTTAGGGGCGCGCTATGGCTACACCTTC,CASSLLGARYGYTF
-,-,12,TRBV29-1,TRBJ2-7,TGCAGCGTTGTTCTTGGGGTTTACGAGCAGTACTTC,CSVVLGVYEQYF
-,TRBD1,15,TRBV29-1,TRBJ2-7,TGCAGCGTTGTTGGCACAGGGGGTCCACCCTACGAGCAGTACTTC,CSVVGTGGPPYEQYF
-,-,14,TRBV5-1,TRBJ1-3,TGCGCCAGCAGCTTGGCAGGGACTGGAAACACCATATATTTT,CASSLAGTGNTIYF
-,-,14,TRBV10-3,TRBJ1-3,TGTGCCACCCGTGTCCTCGATTCTGGAAACACCATATATTTT,CATRVLDSGNTIYF
-,TRBD1,14,TRBV28,TRBJ2-4,TGTGCCAGCAGTTTCGTGGGACAGGGGAACATTCAGTACTTC,CASSFVGQGNIQYF
-,-,13,TRBV27,TRBJ1-5,TGTGCCAGCATCTACCCGGGGGATCAGCCCCAGCATTTT,CASIYPGDQPQHF
-,TRBD1,14,TRBV7-6,TRBJ1-2,TGTGCCAGCAGCTTACATCGGGACAGCTATGGCTACACCTTC,CASSLHRDSYGYTF
-,TRBD1,14,TRBV7-8,TRBJ1-1,TGTGCCAGCAGCTTGCGGGACAGTCGGAGGGGAGCTTTCTTT,CASSLRDSRRGAFF
-,-,13,TRBV11-3,TRBJ2-5,TGTGCCAGCAGCGGAGGAACCAGCGGGACCCAGTACTTC,CASSGGTSGTQYF
-,-,14,TRBV5-1,TRBJ2-7,TGCGCCAGCAGCTTGGATGGCAGCTCCTACGAGCAGTACTTC,CASSLDGSSYEQYF
-,TRBD2,15,TRBV18,TRBJ2-7,TGTGCCAGCTCACCAAAACTAGCGGGATCCTACGAGCAGTACTTC,CASSPKLAGSYEQYF
-,TRBD1,18,TRBV4-1,TRBJ2-3,TGCGCCAGCAGCCAAGACCGGGACAGGGCAGATCTCACAGATACGCAGTATTTT,CASSQDRDRADLTDTQYF
-,-,13,TRBV19,TRBJ1-2,TGTGCCAGTAGCTGGACAGCCAACTATGGCTACACCTTC,CASSWTANYGYTF
-,TRBD1,16,TRBV18,TRBJ2-5,TGTGCCAGCTCACCCACGTCGGACAGGGGTGATGAGACCCAGTACTTC,CASSPTSDRGDETQYF
-,TRBD2,14,TRBV5-1,TRBJ2-1,TGCGCCAGCAGCGGTCTAGCGGGAGTCGAGGAGCAGTTCTTC,CASSGLAGVEEQFF
-,-,14,TRBV9,TRBJ1-1,TGTGCCAGCAGCGTAGTGGGGCAGAACACTGAAGCTTTCTTT,CASSVVGQNTEAFF
-,-,11,TRBV18,TRBJ1-1,TGTGCCAGCTCGCGGACAACTGAAGCTTTCTTT,CASSRTTEAFF
-,TRBD2,14,TRBV29-1,TRBJ2-7,TGCAGCGTTGGTCTAGCGGGAGGGTGGCACGAGCAGTACTTC,CSVGLAGGWHEQYF
-,TRBD1,14,TRBV9,TRBJ1-2,TGTGCCAGCAGCGCATCGACAGGGACCCATGGCTACACCTTC,CASSASTGTHGYTF
-,TRBD2,16,TRBV6-5,TRBJ2-7,TGTGCCAGCAGTTCCCGGACTAGTCTTATCGTCTACGAGCAGTACTTC,CASSSRTSLIVYEQYF
-,TRBD1,14,TRBV6-6,TRBJ1-5,TGTGCCAGCAGTCCGGACAGGGTAAGTCAGCCCCAGCATTTT,CASSPDRVSQPQHF
-,-,16,TRBV9,TRBJ2-3,TGTGCCAGCAGCACGTTTCGGTCCTATGCGCCAGATACGCAGTATTTT,CASSTFRSYAPDTQYF
-,-,14,TRBV10-2,TRBJ2-5,TGCGCCAGCAGTGAGTCGGGGGTCGATGAGACCCAGTACTTC,CASSESGVDETQYF
-,TRBD1,14,TRBV2,TRBJ2-7,TGTGCCAGCAACGAGGGACAGGGGGCTTGGGAGCAGTACTTC,CASNEGQGAWEQYF
-,TRBD1,17,TRBV27,TRBJ2-1,TGTGCCAGCAGTGTAGACAGGGGGCTAGGGACCTACAATGAGCAGTTCTTC,CASSVDRGLGTYNEQFF
-,-,14,TRBV18,TRBJ2-2,TGTGCCAGCTCACCAGTCGGGGTGACCGGGGAGCTGTTTTTT,CASSPVGVTGELFF
once,TRBD2,17,TRBV7-6,TRBJ2-2,TGTGCCAGCAGCTCAGTTTCCCCCGGGACTAATCCCGGGGAGCTGTTTTTT,CASSSVSPGTNPGELFF
-,-,14,TRBV2,TRBJ2-7,TGTGCCAGCAGTGAGCAGGGACACCTCTACGAGCAGTACTTC,CASSEQGHLYEQYF
-,TRBD2,17,TRBV28,TRBJ2-5,TGTGCCAGCAGTTCTCACACGGGACTAGCGGGAGTAGAGACCCAGTACTTC,CASSSHTGLAGVETQYF
-,-,13,TRBV18,TRBJ2-7,TGTGCCAGCTCACCGGGTAGTACCTACGAGCAGTACTTC,CASSPGSTYEQYF
-,TRBD2,15,TRBV5-4,TRBJ2-4,TGTGCCAGCAGCTTGGGGGAGGGCCCCAAAAACATTCAGTACTTC,CASSLGEGPKNIQYF
-,-,14,TRBV9,TRBJ2-7,TGTGCCAGCAGCGTTGACAACTCGAGAGGCGAGCAGTACTTC,CASSVDNSRGEQYF
-,-,14,TRBV4-2,TRBJ2-7,TGTGCCAGCAGCCGCCCCGGGGCGGCCTACGAGCAGTACTTC,CASSRPGAAYEQYF
-,-,13,TRBV18,TRBJ2-7,TGTGCCAGCTCACCACTCAGTTCCTACGAGCAGTACTTC,CASSPLSSYEQYF
-,-,15,TRBV7-6,TRBJ2-2,TGTGCCAGCAGCTTAATCGGGGCGAACACCGGGGAGCTGTTTTTT,CASSLIGANTGELFF
-,TRBD2,15,TRBV28,TRBJ2-1,TGTGCCAGCAGTCGCGGGACTAGCTCATACAATGAGCAGTTCTTC,CASSRGTSSYNEQFF
-,-,15,TRBV11-2,TRBJ1-1,TGTGCCAGCAGCTTAGGTTTCGCAGCGAACACTGAAGCTTTCTTT,CASSLGFAANTEAFF
-,-,16,TRBV5-1,TRBJ2-7,TGCGCCAGCAGCCTTAATACAGGGTCCGGAGCCTACGAGCAGTACTTC,CASSLNTGSGAYEQYF
-,TRBD1,15,TRBV27,TRBJ1-5,TGTGCCAGCAGTTCATGGACAGGGGCGGGTCAGCCCCAGCATTTT,CASSSWTGAGQPQHF
-,TRBD1,13,TRBV14,TRBJ1-2,TGTGCCAGCAGCCGGGACAGGGGTAAAGGCTACACCTTC,CASSRDRGKGYTF
-,-,11,TRBV6-5,TRBJ2-7,TGTGCCAGCAATTATGGGTACGAGCAGTACTTC,CASNYGYEQYF
-,-,16,TRBV5-1,TRBJ1-3,TGCGCCAGCAGCTTCACACGAACCGACTCTGGAAACACCATATATTTT,CASSFTRTDSGNTIYF
once,-,14,TRBV12-1,TRBJ1-1,TGTGCCATCCCCAGAGGGGGGGGAAACACTGAAGCTTTCTTT,CAIPRGGGNTEAFF
few,-,14,TRBV18,TRBJ2-7,TGTGCCAGCTCACCACCCGCTAGGAGGGATGAGCAGTACTTC,CASSPPARRDEQYF
-,-,14,TRBV7-2,TRBJ2-7,TGTGCCAGCAGCACAGGACACCTGAACTACGAGCAGTACTTC,CASSTGHLNYEQYF